This T cell receptor (beta chain) was captured by sequencing in a study of regulatory T cells in long-lasting Graves disease. This clonotype was seen a handful of times. Its antigen is currently unknown. V dropped 6 bases and J dropped 0; count of bases not matched to a gene: 7. This CDR3 is 15 amino acids long. CDR1 and CDR2 from the germline V gene are MNHNS and SASEGT. Whole-study findings and limits: There was favoring of TRBV28, TRBJ1-2 and TRBJ2-5 in persistent disease. Accuracy was possibly reduced by small sample size.

This sample's time point: persistent/refractory GD, antithyroid drugs over 5 years with positive TRAb. The TCR library was made from RNA that had been extracted from PBMCs in TRIzol. Patients all came to the study from an endocrinology department in Xi'an, China. Combining iRepertoire HTBI primers with Arm-PCR of CDR3 regions, the authors built TCR beta libraries. Original data processing: Sequenced samples collectively carried 62 TRBV and around 15 TRBJ segments. TCRdb re-derived calls from the multiplex PCR reads in MiXCR, one entry per CDR3 protein. TCRdb, not the authors, supplied the V and J calls. The sample lists a few hundred thousand distinct CDR3 sequences, roughly 21% seen once, with roughly 7% in the top ten.

The genes are TRBV6-1 and TRBJ2-7, with 8 bases matching TRBD2. The sequence was collected from a female donor with Graves disease. The starting material was peripheral blood mononuclear cells (PBMCs), obtained when the disease was refractory, from a patient treated with antithyroid drugs. CDR3 DNA sequence: TGTGCCAGCAGCCCCCCCAGCGGGAGCTCCTACGAGCAGTACTTC. Translation gives CASSPPSGSSYEQYF.